A selection of T cell receptor beta chains follows, all from one sample in a study of monozygotic twins with inflammatory bowel disease. One entry per CDR3 protein, without DNA, is what TCRdb gives after re-calling the 5' RACE reads. This repertoire includes 420,000 or so distinct CDR3 sequences. The sequencing sample was made of blood. These receptors all stem from a human donor with ulcerative colitis or Crohn's disease, or a healthy co-twin of an affected twin (not recorded which). CDR3s include the opening cysteine and the closing phenylalanine or tryptophan.

j_call v_call cdr3_aa
TRBJ2-7 TRBV12-3/TRBV12-4 CASSPGFSSEQYF
TRBJ2-7 TRBV6-7 CASDPLALLNYEQYF
TRBJ2-7 TRBV28 CASSLKYYEQYF
TRBJ1-5 TRBV12-3/TRBV12-4 CASSLRGASSNQPQHF
TRBJ2-3 TRBV19 CASRTLQGAWGADTQYF
TRBJ2-3 TRBV20-1 CSARDVGGADTQYF
TRBJ2-2 TRBV4-3 CASSRRVTRDGELFF
TRBJ2-1 TRBV4-2 CASSPSGAVNEQFF
TRBJ2-3 TRBV5-1 CASSLAQTSGGGGTDTQYF
TRBJ2-1 TRBV7-2 CASSPTLAGGIYNEQFF
TRBJ2-2 TRBV5-1 CASSLAPDRVNTGELFF
TRBJ2-1 TRBV24-1 CATSEEGRYNEQFF
TRBJ2-3 TRBV7-2 CASSLNAADTDTQYF
TRBJ2-7 TRBV19 CASSPLLDEQYF
TRBJ1-2 TRBV15 CATSTDRGYGYTF